Listed below are T cell receptor beta chains from one sample, sequenced in a study of vaccination and CD4 T cells after COVID-19. These receptors have no known antigen. TCRdb fed the PCR reads into MiXCR, producing one record per CDR3 protein. The sample shows about 10,000 distinct CDR3 sequences, 28% of them seen only once. Sequenced here: CD4+ T cells from blood, cultured in vitro, sampled after SARS-CoV-2 vaccination. These receptors originate from a human donor who had recovered from COVID-19. The CDR3 runs from the conserved cysteine through the conserved F or W. Each record gives: J gene, D gene, clone size, V gene, CDR3 DNA, CDR3 protein. The D gene is left open where the match is weak. Expanded clones are given a class, and other clones once, few, many or no size at all.

TRBJ2-7 | TRBD1 | - | TRBV20-1 | TGCAGTGCTACCCCGAGGACAGGGGGTTCCTACGAGCAGTACTTC | CSATPRTGGSYEQYF
TRBJ1-5 | TRBD1 | - | TRBV28 | TGTGCCAGCAGTTTGGGACAGGGTCGCTTTCAGCCCCAGCATTTT | CASSLGQGRFQPQHF
TRBJ1-1 | - | few | TRBV5-1 | TGCGCCAGCAGCCTCAACAGGGAAACCCGTCGCACTGAAGCTTTCTTT | CASSLNRETRRTEAFF
TRBJ2-2 | TRBD1 | - | TRBV4-3 | TGCGCCAGCAGCCCGGGACAGATAAACACCGGGGAGCTGTTTTTT | CASSPGQINTGELFF
TRBJ1-6 | - | few | TRBV25-1 | TGTGCCAGCAGTGGCTCCGGGTCCGCAAATTCACCCCTCCACTTT | CASSGSGSANSPLHF
TRBJ1-5 | - | - | TRBV6-2/TRBV6-3 | TGTGCCAGCACCAAAAGGGGGAGTTGGGGTCAGCCCCAGCATTTT | CASTKRGSWGQPQHF
TRBJ2-5 | TRBD1 | few | TRBV2 | TGTGCCAGCAGGGAAACCAAATCGACAGGGGGAGCGACCCAGTACTTC | CASRETKSTGGATQYF
TRBJ1-2 | - | few | TRBV7-9 | TGTGCCAGCAGCACTAGACAGGAGAGCTATGGCTACACCTTC | CASSTRQESYGYTF
TRBJ2-7 | TRBD1 | - | TRBV6-2/TRBV6-3 | TGTGCCAGCAGTTCGGGGTTGGACAGGCTAGCCTACGAGCAGTACTTC | CASSSGLDRLAYEQYF
TRBJ2-3 | - | - | TRBV5-6 | TGTGCCAGCAGCTTGTTCGAGCTTACAGATACGCAGTATTTT | CASSLFELTDTQYF
TRBJ2-1 | - | few | TRBV7-3 | TGTGCCAGCAGCTTATTTGTCACTGTACGACTCAATGAGCAGTTCTTC | CASSLFVTVRLNEQFF